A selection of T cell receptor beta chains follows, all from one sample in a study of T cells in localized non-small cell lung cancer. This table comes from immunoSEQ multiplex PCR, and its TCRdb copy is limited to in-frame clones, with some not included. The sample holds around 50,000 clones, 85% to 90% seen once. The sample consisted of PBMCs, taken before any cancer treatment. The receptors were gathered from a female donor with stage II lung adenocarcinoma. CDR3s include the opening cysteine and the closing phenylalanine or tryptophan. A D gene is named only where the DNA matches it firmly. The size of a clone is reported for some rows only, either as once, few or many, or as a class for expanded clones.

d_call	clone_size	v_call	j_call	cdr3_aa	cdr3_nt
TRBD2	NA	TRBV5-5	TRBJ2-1	CASSFGAGSSYNEQFF	TGTGCCAGCAGCTTCGGAGCGGGGAGCTCCTACAATGAGCAGTTCTTC
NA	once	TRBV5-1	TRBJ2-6	CASSLRSGANVLTF	TGCGCCAGCAGCTTAAGGTCTGGGGCCAACGTCCTGACTTTC
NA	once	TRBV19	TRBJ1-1	CASSPVRGTEAFF	TGTGCCAGTAGTCCCGTAAGGGGCACTGAAGCTTTCTTT
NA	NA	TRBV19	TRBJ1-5	CATGLEAVDQPQHF	TGTGCCACCGGCCTGGAAGCGGTTGATCAGCCCCAGCATTTT
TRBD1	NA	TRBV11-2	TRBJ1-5	CASSATGGYQPQHF	TGTGCCAGCAGCGCGACAGGGGGCTATCAGCCCCAGCATTTT
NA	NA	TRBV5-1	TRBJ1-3	CASSSTGSGSGNTIYF	TGCGCCAGCAGCTCGACCGGGTCGGGCTCTGGAAACACCATATATTTT
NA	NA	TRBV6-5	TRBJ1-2	CASSYSGGVDYGYTF	TGTGCCAGCAGTTACTCCGGGGGAGTCGACTATGGCTACACCTTC
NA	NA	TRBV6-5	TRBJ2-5	CASSLDSQETQYF	TGTGCCAGCAGTTTGGACAGCCAAGAGACCCAGTACTTC
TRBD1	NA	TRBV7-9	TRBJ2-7	CASSYTGTGPGEQYF	TGTGCCAGCAGCTATACCGGGACAGGGCCGGGCGAGCAGTACTTC
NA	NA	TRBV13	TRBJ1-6	CASSLIDSPLHF	TGTGCCAGCAGCTTAATTGATTCACCCCTCCACTTT
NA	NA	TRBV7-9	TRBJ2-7	CASSSESSSWDEQYF	TGTGCCAGCAGCTCGGAATCCTCGTCCTGGGACGAGCAGTACTTC
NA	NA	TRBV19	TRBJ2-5	CASSVTGAGETQYF	TGTGCCAGTAGTGTGACGGGGGCGGGAGAGACCCAGTACTTC
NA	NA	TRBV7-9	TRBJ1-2	CASSLGVGYGYTF	TGTGCCAGCAGCTTGGGGGTTGGCTATGGCTACACCTTC
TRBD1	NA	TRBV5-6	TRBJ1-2	CASSLNQGARNYGYTF	TGTGCCAGCAGCTTAAACCAGGGGGCTAGGAACTATGGCTACACCTTC
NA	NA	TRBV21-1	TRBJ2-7	CASSKDTGGSIYEQYF	TGTGCCAGCAGCAAAGATACAGGGGGTAGTATCTACGAGCAGTACTTC
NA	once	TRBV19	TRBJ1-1	CASSAHTGGTEAFF	TGTGCCAGTAGTGCTCATACTGGGGGCACTGAAGCTTTCTTT
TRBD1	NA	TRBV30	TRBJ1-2	CAWTPLPAGGYVNYGYTF	TGTGCCTGGACCCCCCTCCCGGCAGGGGGCTATGTAAACTATGGCTACACCTTC
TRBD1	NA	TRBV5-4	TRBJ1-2	CAAGGGQGVSNYGYTF	TGTGCCGCCGGAGGGGGACAGGGGGTATCTAACTATGGCTACACCTTC
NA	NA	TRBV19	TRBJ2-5	CASSIRAGQETQYF	TGTGCCAGTAGTATAAGAGCGGGCCAAGAGACCCAGTACTTC
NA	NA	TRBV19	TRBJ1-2	CASRVDISYGYTF	TGTGCCAGTAGAGTGGACATTTCCTATGGCTACACCTTC
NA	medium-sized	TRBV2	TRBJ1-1	CASLQDMNTEAFF	TGTGCCAGCCTACAGGACATGAACACTGAAGCTTTCTTT
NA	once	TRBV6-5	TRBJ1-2	CASTRGAANGYTF	TGTGCCAGCACCCGAGGGGCCGCAAATGGCTACACCTTC
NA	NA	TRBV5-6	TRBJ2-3	CASSRGNTQYF	TGTGCCAGCAGTAGGGGGAATACGCAGTATTTT
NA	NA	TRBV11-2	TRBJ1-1	CASSLDRIGAFF	TGTGCCAGCAGCTTAGATAGGATCGGAGCTTTCTTT
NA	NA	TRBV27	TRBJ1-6	CASSLSGNSPLHF	TGTGCCAGCAGTTTATCCGGGAATTCACCCCTCCACTTT
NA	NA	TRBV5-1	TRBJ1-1	CASSTQENTEAFF	TGCGCCAGCAGCACACAGGAGAACACTGAAGCTTTCTTT
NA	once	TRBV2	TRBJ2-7	CASSRYEQYF	TGTGCCAGCAGTCGATACGAGCAGTACTTC
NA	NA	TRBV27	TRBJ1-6	CASSPQGGFNSPLHF	TGTGCCAGCAGTCCCCAGGGAGGATTTAATTCACCCCTCCACTTT
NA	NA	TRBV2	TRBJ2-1	CASREGVDEQFF	TGTGCCAGCAGGGAAGGGGTGGATGAGCAGTTCTTC
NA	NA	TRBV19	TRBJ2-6	CASMTQSLTGANVLTF	TGTGCCAGTATGACCCAGTCCTTGACTGGGGCCAACGTCCTGACTTTC
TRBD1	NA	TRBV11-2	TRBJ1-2	CASSLGQGAYGYTF	TGTGCCAGCAGCCTTGGACAGGGGGCCTATGGCTACACCTTC
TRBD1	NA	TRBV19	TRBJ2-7	CASSIEAVRTGRLYEQYF	TGTGCCAGTAGTATAGAAGCGGTTAGGACAGGTCGACTCTACGAGCAGTACTTC
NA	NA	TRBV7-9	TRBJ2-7	CASSIYRNEQYF	TGTGCCAGCAGCATCTACAGGAACGAGCAGTACTTC
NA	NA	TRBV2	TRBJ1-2	CASSDQFSNYGYTF	TGTGCCAGCAGTGACCAGTTTTCTAACTATGGCTACACCTTC
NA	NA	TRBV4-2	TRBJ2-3	CASSLREIRADTQYF	TGTGCCAGCAGCCTCAGGGAGATCAGAGCCGATACGCAGTATTTT
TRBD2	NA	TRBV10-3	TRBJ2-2	CAITGSGAFGELFF	TGTGCCATCACGGGTAGCGGGGCTTTCGGGGAGCTGTTTTTT
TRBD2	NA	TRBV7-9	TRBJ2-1	CASSLRSTSGGPNNEQFF	TGTGCCAGCAGCTTAAGATCAACTAGCGGGGGACCCAACAATGAGCAGTTCTTC
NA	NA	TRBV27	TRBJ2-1	CASSLAGVVLNEQFF	TGTGCCAGCAGTTTAGCCGGGGTCGTCCTCAATGAGCAGTTCTTC
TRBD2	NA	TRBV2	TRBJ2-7	CASSDSGVGYEQYF	TGTGCCAGCAGTGACAGCGGGGTGGGCTACGAGCAGTACTTC
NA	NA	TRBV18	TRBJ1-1	CASSPVLQANTEAFF	TGTGCCAGCTCACCGGTCTTACAGGCGAACACTGAAGCTTTCTTT
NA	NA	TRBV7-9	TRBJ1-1	CASSLGGAMNTEAFF	TGTGCCAGCAGCTTAGGGGGCGCAATGAACACTGAAGCTTTCTTT
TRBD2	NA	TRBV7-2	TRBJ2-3	CASSIRLAGGSDTQYF	TGTGCCAGCAGCATCAGACTAGCGGGGGGTTCGGATACGCAGTATTTT
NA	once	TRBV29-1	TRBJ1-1	CSVDGKGTEAFF	TGCAGCGTTGACGGAAAGGGCACTGAAGCTTTCTTT
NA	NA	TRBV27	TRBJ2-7	CASSGSEGYEQYF	TGTGCCAGCAGTGGATCGGAAGGCTACGAGCAGTACTTC
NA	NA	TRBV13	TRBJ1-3	CASSMQRGYSGNTIYF	TGTGCCAGCAGCATGCAGAGGGGGTACTCTGGAAACACCATATATTTT
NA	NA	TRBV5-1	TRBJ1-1	CASSLASSHRTMNTEAFF	TGCGCCAGCAGCTTGGCCAGTTCCCACCGCACAATGAACACTGAAGCTTTCTTT
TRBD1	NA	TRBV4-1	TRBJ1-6	CASSQVWTGGSPLHF	TGCGCCAGCAGCCAAGTCTGGACAGGGGGCTCACCCCTCCACTTT
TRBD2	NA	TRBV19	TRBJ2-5	CASSVPGLQETQYF	TGTGCCAGTAGTGTCCCGGGACTACAAGAGACCCAGTACTTC
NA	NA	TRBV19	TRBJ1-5	CATGAQLASSNQPQHF	TGTGCCACGGGGGCCCAACTGGCATCTAGCAATCAGCCCCAGCATTTT
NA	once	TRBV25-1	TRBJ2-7	CASSDWGILRHEQYF	TGTGCCAGCAGTGATTGGGGGATCCTCCGCCACGAGCAGTACTTC
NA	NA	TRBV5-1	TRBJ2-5	CASRELETQYF	TGCGCCAGCAGGGAGTTGGAGACCCAGTACTTC
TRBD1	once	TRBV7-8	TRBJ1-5	CASSETSGQGGQPQHF	TGTGCCAGCAGCGAAACCAGCGGACAGGGTGGACAGCCCCAGCATTTT
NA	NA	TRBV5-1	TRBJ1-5	CASSFDSNQPQHF	TGCGCCAGCAGCTTCGACAGCAATCAGCCCCAGCATTTT
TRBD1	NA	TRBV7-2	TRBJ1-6	CASSRTGAPNSPLHF	TGTGCCAGCTCTCGGACAGGGGCTCCTAATTCACCCCTCCACTTT